This T cell receptor (beta chain) was recorded in a study of T cell responses to AZD1222 COVID-19 vaccine. The count of this clone is one. The protocol was immunoSEQ multiplex PCR, while the TCRdb copy is restricted to in-frame clones and leaves out a portion. The sample contains 110,000 to 150,000 clones, approximately 90% of which appear only once. Germline V gene lookup returns CDR1 MDHEN and CDR2 SYDVKM. The CDR3 covers 14 residues. The V gene lost 3 bases and the J gene lost 0 bases, with 5 bases spanning the gap. The specimen was peripheral blood, collected on day 0 of AZD1222 vaccination. This clonotype was sampled from an adult in good health. The V and J genes are TRBV28 and TRBJ1-4; D not certain. DNA for the CDR3: TGTGCCAGCAGTTTTTCTCCAACTAATGAAAAACTGTTTTTT. It specifies CASSFSPTNEKLFF. Filled out from reference TRBV28 and TRBJ1-4, the complete variable domain reads DVKVTQSSRYLVKRTGEKVFLECVQDMDHENMFWYRQDPGLGLRLIYFSYDVKMKEKGDIPEGYSVSREKKERFSLILESASTNQTSMYLCASSFSPTNEKLFFGSGTQLSVL.